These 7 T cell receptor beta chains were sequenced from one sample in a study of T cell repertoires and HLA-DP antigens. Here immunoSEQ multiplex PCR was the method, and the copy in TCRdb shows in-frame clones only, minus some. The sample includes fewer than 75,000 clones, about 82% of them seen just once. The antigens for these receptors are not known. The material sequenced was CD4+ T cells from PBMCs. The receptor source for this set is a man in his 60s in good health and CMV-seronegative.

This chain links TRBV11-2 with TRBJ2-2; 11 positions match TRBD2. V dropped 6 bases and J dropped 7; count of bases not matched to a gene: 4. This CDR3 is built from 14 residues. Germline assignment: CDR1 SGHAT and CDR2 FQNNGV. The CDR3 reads CASSLGLADGELFF. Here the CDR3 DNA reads TGTGCCAGCAGTTTGGGACTAGCGGACGGGGAGCTGTTTTTT.

The CDR3: CAIRGGRADTEAFF. The CDR3 nucleotides are TGTGCCATCAGGGGGGGGAGGGCAGACACTGAAGCTTTCTTT. This sequence joins TRBV10-3 and TRBJ1-1; D is possibly TRBD1 (5 bases). V lost 6 bases, J lost 3 bases, and 14 bases lay in between. This CDR3 is 14 amino acids long. Germline lookup yields CDR1 ENHRY and CDR2 SYGVKD.

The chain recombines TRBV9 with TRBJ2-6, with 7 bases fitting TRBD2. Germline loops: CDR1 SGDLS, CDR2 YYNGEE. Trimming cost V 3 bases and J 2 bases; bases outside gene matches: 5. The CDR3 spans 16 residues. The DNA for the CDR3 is TGTGCCAGCAGCGCTCTACGGGGGGCTGGGGCCAACGTCCTGACTTTC. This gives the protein CASSALRGAGANVLTF.

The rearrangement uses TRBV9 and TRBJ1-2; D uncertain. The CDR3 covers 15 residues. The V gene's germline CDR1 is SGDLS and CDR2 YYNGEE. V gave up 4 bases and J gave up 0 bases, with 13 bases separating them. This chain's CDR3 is CASSPEPRTNYGYTF. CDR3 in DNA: TGTGCCAGCAGCCCGGAGCCCAGGACTAACTATGGCTACACCTTC.

The CDR3 DNA is TGTGCCAGCATGAGACAGGGGGTCGTCGATGGCTACACCTTC. Translation gives CASMRQGVVDGYTF. This rearrangement joins TRBV6-1 to TRBJ1-2, with TRBD1 matching over 9 bases. V lost 7 bases to trimming and J lost 6 bases; unmatched junction nucleotides: 9. The CDR3 extends over 14 amino acids. Germline V gives CDR1 MNHNS, CDR2 SASEGT.

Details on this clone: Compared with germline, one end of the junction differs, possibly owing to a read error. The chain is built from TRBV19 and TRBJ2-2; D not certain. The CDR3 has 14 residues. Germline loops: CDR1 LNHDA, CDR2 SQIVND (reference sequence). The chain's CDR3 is CASNIGKNTGELFF. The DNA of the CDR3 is TGTGCCAGTAATATAGGGAAAAACACCGGGGAGCTGTTTTTT.

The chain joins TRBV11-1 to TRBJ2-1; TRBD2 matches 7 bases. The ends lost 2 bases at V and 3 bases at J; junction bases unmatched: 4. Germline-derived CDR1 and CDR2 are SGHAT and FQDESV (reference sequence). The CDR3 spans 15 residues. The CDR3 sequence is CASSLREVVYNEQFF. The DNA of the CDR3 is TGTGCCAGCAGCTTACGGGAGGTAGTCTACAATGAGCAGTTCTTC.